The clone carrying this T cell receptor beta chain was seen a single time. Its antigen is currently unknown. The data were taken from a study of T cell repertoires in cytomegalovirus infection. Notes on the study in general: Predominance within the ex vivo response was attributable to HLA-C-restricted CMV-specific TCR beta clonotypes.

Each CDR3 protein gets one entry after TCRdb re-called the reads with MiXCR. The table includes over 150,000 distinct CDR3 sequences, about 21% detected once. The sequenced material came from PBMCs. The TCR sequence derives from a human donor in good health (CMV status not recorded). Some clones in this sample may be carry-over from other donors' samples.

The DNA for the CDR3 is TGCAGTGCTAGGGGCCCAGATACGCAGTATTTT. This translates into CSARGPDTQYF. The rearrangement joins TRBV20-1 to TRBJ2-3; D not resolved. The CDR3 is made up of 11 amino acids. The V gene's germline CDR1 is DFQATT and CDR2 SNEGSKA (reference sequence). V lost 3 bases, J lost 4 bases, and 5 bases lay in between.